This TCR beta chain was recorded in a study of PD-1 blockade in classical Hodgkin lymphoma. The CDR3 is 13 residues long. Germline-derived CDR1 and CDR2 are SQVTM and ANQGSEA. V was trimmed by 4 bases and J by 0 bases, leaving 10 bases between them. The method was immunoSEQ multiplex PCR; TCRdb's version includes in-frame clones alone and lacks a portion of them. The sample carries around 45,000 clones, roughly 78% recorded once. With no exception, relapse followed autologous stem cell transplantation in all patients, and brentuximab vedotin exposure varied. The J gene is TRBJ2-7, the V gene TRBV29-1, with D possibly TRBD1 on 6 matching bases. This specimen was peripheral blood mononuclear cells (PBMCs), taken before the second cycle of nivolumab. The receptor comes from a human donor with classical Hodgkin lymphoma. CDR3 bases: TGCAGCGTTGTAGGGGGAAGCTCCTACGAGCAGTACTTC. Translated: CSVVGGSSYEQYF.